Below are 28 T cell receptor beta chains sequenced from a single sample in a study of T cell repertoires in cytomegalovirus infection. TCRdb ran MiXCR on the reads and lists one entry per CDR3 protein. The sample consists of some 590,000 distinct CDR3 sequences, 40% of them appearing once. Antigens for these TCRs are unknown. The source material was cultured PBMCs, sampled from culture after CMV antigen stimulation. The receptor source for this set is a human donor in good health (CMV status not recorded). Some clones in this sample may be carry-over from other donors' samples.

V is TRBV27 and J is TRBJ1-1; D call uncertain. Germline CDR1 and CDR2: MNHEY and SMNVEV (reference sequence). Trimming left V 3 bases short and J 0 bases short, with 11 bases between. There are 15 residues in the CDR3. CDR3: CASSLRGAMNTEAFF. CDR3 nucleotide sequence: TGTGCCAGCAGTTTGCGGGGAGCCATGAACACTGAAGCTTTCTTT.

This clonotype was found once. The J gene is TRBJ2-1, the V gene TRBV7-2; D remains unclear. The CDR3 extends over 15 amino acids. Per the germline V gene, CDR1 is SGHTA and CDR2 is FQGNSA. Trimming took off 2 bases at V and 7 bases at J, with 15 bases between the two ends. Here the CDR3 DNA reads TGTGCCAGCAGCTTACACCCCCAAAGGTGGAATGAGCAGTTCTTC. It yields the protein CASSLHPQRWNEQFF.

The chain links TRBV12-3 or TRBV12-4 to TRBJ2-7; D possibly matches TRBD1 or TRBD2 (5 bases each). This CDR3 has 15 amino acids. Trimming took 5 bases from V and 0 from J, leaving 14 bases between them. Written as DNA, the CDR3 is TGTGCCAGCAGTCAGGGACGGCTAAGCTCCTACGAGCAGTACTTC. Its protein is CASSQGRLSSYEQYF.

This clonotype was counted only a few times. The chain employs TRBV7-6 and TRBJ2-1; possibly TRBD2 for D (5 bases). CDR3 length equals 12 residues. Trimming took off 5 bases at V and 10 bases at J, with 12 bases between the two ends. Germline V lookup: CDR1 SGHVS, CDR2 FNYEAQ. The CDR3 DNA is TGTGCCAGCAGCGCCACTAGTTACGAGCAGTTCTTC. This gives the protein CASSATSYEQFF.

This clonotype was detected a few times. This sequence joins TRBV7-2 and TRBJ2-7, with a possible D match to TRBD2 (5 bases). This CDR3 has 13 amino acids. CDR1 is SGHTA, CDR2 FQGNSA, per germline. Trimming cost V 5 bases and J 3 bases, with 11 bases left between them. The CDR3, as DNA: TGTGCCAGCAGCAAGTATACTAGCTACGAGCAGTACTTC. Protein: CASSKYTSYEQYF.

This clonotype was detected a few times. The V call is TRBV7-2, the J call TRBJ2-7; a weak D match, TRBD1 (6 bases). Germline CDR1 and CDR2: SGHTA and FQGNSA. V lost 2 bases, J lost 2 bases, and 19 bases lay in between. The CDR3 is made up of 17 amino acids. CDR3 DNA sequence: TGTGCCAGCAGCTTAAGTGTTCGGGCAGGGGATCCCTACGAGCAGTACTTC. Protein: CASSLSVRAGDPYEQYF.

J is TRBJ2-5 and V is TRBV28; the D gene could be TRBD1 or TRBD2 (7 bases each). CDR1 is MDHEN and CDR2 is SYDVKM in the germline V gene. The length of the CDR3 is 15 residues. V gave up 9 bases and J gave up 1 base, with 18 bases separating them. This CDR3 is CASKSGDRLQETQYF. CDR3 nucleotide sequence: TGTGCCAGTAAAAGCGGGGACAGACTCCAAGAGACCCAGTACTTC.

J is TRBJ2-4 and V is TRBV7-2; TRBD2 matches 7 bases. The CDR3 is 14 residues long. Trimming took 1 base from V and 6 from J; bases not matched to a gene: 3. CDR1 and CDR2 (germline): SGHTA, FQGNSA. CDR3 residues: CASSLGGTINIQYF. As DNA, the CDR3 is TGTGCCAGCAGCTTAGGCGGGACTATAAACATTCAGTACTTC. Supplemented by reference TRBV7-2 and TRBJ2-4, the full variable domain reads GAGVSQSPSNKVTEKGKDVELRCDPISGHTALYWYRQSLGQGLEFLIYFQGNSAPDKSGLPSDRFSAERTGGSVSTLTIQRTQQEDSAVYLCASSLGGTINIQYFGAGTRLSVL.

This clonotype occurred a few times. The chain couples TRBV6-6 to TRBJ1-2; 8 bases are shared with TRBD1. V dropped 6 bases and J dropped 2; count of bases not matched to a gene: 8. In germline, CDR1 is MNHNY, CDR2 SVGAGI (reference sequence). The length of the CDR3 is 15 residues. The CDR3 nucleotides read TGTGCCAGCAGGGAGACAGGGGACGGGAACTATGGCTACACCTTC. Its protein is CASRETGDGNYGYTF.

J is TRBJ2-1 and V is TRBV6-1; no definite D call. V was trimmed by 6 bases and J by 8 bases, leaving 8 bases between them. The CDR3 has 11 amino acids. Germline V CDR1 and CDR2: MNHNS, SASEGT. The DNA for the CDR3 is TGTGCCAGCAGGCGCTCGGATGAGCAGTTCTTC. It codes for CASRRSDEQFF.

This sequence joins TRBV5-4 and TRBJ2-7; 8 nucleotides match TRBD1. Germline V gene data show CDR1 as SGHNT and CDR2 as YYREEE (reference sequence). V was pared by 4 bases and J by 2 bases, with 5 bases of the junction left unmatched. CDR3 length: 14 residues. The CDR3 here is CASSVSGQAYEQYF. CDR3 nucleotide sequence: TGTGCCAGCAGCGTCTCGGGACAGGCCTACGAGCAGTACTTC.

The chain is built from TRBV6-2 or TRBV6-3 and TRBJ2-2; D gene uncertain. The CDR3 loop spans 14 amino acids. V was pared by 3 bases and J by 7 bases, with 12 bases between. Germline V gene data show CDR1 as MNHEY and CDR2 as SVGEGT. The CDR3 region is CASSYRAFDGELFF. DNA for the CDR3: TGTGCCAGCAGTTATCGGGCATTTGACGGGGAGCTGTTTTTT.

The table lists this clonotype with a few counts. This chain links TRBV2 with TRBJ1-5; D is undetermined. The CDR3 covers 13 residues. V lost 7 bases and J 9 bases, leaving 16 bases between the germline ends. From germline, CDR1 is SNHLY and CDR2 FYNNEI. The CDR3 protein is CASTPGYSWPQHF. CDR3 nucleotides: TGTGCCAGCACCCCGGGGTACTCTTGGCCCCAGCATTTT.

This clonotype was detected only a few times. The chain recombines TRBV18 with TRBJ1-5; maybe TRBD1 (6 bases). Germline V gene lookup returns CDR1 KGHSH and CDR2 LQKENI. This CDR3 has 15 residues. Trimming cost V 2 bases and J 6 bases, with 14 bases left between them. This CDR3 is CASSPGYRVGQPQHF. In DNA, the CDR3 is TGTGCCAGCTCACCAGGGTACAGGGTTGGTCAGCCCCAGCATTTT.

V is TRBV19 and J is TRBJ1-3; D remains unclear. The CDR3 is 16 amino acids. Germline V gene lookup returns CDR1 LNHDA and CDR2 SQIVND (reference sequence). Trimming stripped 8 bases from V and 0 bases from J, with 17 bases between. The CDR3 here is CASEFGRVSSGNTIYF. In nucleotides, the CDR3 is TGTGCCAGTGAATTTGGTCGGGTGAGCTCTGGAAACACCATATATTTT.

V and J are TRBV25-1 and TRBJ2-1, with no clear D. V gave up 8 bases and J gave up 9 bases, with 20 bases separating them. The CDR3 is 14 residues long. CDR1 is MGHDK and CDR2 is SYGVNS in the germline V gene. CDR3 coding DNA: TGTGCCAGCGTGTCCAGTCCGGTCTCAAGTGAGCAGTTCTTC. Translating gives CASVSSPVSSEQFF.

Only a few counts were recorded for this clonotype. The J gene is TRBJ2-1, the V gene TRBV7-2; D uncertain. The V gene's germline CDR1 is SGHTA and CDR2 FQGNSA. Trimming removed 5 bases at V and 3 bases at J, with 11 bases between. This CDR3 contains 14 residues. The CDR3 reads CASSPSWYYNEQFF. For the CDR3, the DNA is TGTGCCAGCAGCCCCTCGTGGTACTACAATGAGCAGTTCTTC.

The CDR3 loop is CASSHGHHSYEQYF. CDR3 sequence (DNA): TGTGCCAGCAGCCATGGACACCACTCCTACGAGCAGTACTTC. This chain uses TRBV7-2 with TRBJ2-7, with D perhaps matching TRBD1 (5 bases). V lost 5 bases and J lost 0, with 11 bases in between. The CDR3 has 14 amino acids. Germline V gives CDR1 SGHTA, CDR2 FQGNSA.

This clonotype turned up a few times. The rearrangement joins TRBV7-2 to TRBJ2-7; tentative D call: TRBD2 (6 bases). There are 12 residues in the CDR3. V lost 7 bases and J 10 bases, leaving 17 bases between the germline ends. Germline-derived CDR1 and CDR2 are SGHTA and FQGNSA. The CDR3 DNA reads TGTGCCAGCAACCGGGACTCCACTCCCCAGTACTTC. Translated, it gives CASNRDSTPQYF.

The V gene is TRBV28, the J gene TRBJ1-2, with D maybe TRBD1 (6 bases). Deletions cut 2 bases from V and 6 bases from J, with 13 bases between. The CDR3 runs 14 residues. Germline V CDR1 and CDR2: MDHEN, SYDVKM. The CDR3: CASSLLGTTHGYTF. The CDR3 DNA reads TGTGCCAGCAGTTTACTCGGGACAACCCATGGCTACACCTTC.

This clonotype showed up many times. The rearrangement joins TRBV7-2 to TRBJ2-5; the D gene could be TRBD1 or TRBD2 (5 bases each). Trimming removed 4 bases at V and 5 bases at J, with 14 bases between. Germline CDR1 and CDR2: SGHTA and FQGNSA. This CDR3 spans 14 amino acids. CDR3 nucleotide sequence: TGTGCCAGCAGCTCCTCTAGCTGGGGGGAGACCCAGTACTTC. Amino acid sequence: CASSSSSWGETQYF. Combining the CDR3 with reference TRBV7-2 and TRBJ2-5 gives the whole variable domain GAGVSQSPSNKVTEKGKDVELRCDPISGHTALYWYRQSLGQGLEFLIYFQGNSAPDKSGLPSDRFSAERTGGSVSTLTIQRTQQEDSAVYLCASSSSSWGETQYFGPGTRLLVL.

Here the CDR3 reads CASSGRTGNSYNEQFF. DNA of the CDR3: TGTGCCAGCAGTGGGAGGACAGGGAACTCCTACAATGAGCAGTTCTTC. The genes are TRBV7-6 and TRBJ2-1; TRBD1 matches at 8 bases. The CDR3 is made up of 16 amino acids. Per the germline V gene, CDR1 is SGHVS and CDR2 is FNYEAQ. V lost 6 bases and J lost 0; bases outside the gene matches: 7.

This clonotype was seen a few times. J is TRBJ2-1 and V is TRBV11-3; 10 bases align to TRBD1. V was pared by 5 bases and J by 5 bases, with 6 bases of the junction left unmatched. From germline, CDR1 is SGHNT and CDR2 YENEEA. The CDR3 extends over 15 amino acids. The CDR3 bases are TGTGCCAGCAGCGACCGGGACAGGGGAAACAATGAGCAGTTCTTC. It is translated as CASSDRDRGNNEQFF.

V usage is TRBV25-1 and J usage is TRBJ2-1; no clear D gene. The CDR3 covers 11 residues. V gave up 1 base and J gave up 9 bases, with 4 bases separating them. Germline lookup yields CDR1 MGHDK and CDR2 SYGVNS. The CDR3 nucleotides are TGTGCCAGCAGTGAATTGGTTGAGCAGTTCTTC. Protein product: CASSELVEQFF.

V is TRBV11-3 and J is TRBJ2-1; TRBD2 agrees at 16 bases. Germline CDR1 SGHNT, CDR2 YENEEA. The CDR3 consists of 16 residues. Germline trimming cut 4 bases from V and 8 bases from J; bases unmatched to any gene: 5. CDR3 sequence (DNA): TGTGCCAGCAGCTCCGGGACTAGCGGGAGGGTCGATGAGCAGTTCTTC. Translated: CASSSGTSGRVDEQFF. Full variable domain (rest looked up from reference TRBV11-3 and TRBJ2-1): EAGVVQSPRYKIIEKKQPVAFWCNPISGHNTLYWYLQNLGQGPELLIRYENEEAVDDSQLPKDRFSAERLKGVDSTLKIQPAELGDSAVYLCASSSGTSGRVDEQFFGPGTRLTVL.

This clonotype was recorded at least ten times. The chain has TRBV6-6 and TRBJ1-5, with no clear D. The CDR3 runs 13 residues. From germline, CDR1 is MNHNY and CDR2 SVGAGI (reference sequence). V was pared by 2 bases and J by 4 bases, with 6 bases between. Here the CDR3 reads CASSYRGNQPQHF. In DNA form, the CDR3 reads TGTGCCAGCAGTTACCGGGGTAATCAGCCCCAGCATTTT.

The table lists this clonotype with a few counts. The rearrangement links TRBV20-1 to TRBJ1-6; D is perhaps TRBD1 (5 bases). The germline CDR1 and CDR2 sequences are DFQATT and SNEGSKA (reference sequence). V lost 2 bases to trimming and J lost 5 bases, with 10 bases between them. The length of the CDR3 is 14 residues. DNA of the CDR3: TGCAGTGCTAGACCGGGGCAGGATAATTCACCCCTCCACTTT. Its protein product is CSARPGQDNSPLHF.

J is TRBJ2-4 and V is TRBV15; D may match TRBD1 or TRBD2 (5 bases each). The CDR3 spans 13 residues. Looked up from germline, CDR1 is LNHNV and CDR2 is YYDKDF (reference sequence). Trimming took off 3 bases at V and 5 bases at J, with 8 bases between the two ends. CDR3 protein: CATSRGDENIQYF. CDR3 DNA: TGTGCCACCAGCAGGGGGGACGAAAACATTCAGTACTTC.